Sequencing of this TCR beta chain was carried out in a study of post-analysis software for immune sequencing data. Overall study results and limits: Controls' normalized Chao1 diversity significantly exceeded that of multiple sclerosis patients. In patients, TRBV5-6, TRBV5-1 and TRBV20-1 belonged to four or five TRBV segments found more frequently than in controls. The F measure placed samples prepared in the same batch into strongly shared clusters.

This CDR3 is 13 amino acids long. The V gene lost 5 bases and the J gene lost 9 bases, with 14 bases spanning the gap. TCR beta libraries were prepared from cDNA with unique molecular identifiers. TCRdb re-derived calls from the PCR reads in MiXCR, one entry per CDR3 protein. Among about 770,000 distinct CDR3 sequences listed, roughly 46% were seen once. This clonotype has just a few counts. The antigen is not known. The sequenced material came from blood. The rearrangement joins TRBV12-3 or TRBV12-4 to TRBJ2-1, with TRBD2 as a possible D gene (6 bases). This receptor was obtained from a girl aged 10 to 17 with multiple sclerosis. The CDR3 region has the DNA TGTGCCAGCAGTCCCGGGAGCGGAGGTGAGCAGTTCTTC. Translation: CASSPGSGGEQFF.